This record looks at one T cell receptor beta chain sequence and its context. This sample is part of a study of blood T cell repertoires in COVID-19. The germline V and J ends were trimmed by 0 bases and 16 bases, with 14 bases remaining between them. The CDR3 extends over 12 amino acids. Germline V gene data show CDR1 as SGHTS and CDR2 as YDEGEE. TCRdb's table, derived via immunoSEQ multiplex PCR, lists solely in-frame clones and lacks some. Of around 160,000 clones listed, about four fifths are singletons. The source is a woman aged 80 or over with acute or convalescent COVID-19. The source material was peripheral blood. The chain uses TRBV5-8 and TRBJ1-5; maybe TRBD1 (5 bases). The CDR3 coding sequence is TGTGCCAGCAGCTTGGCTGGGTGGGGCCAACATTTT. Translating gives CASSLAGWGQHF.